This is a list of T cell receptor beta chains from one sample in a study of OX40 agonist ivuxolimab in advanced cancers. Generated by immunoSEQ multiplex PCR, the TCRdb table keeps only in-frame clones and is missing some. The table has approximately 65,000 clones, roughly 90% seen once. Sequencing was performed on CD4+ or CD8+ T cells sorted from blood, taken in a trial of the OX40 agonist ivuxolimab. The receptors come from an adult with an advanced solid tumor such as melanoma, head and neck, liver or kidney cancer. Each CDR3 is given with its conserved first and last residue. The order of the fields is CDR3 length, V gene, J gene, CDR3 protein.

15	TRBV5-8	TRBJ2-3	CASRHDTGWTDTQYF
16	TRBV2	TRBJ2-7	CASRALTGGSIYEQYF
13	TRBV10-1	TRBJ2-3	CASSELGKDTQYF
13	TRBV10-2	TRBJ2-7	CASSLSQYYEQYF
13	TRBV18	TRBJ1-2	CASSPADNYGYTF
14	TRBV2	TRBJ2-7	CASSEKTSSYEQYF
13	TRBV6-4	TRBJ2-1	CASSEGLLVEQFF
15	TRBV5-6	TRBJ1-5	CASSTRGYSNQPQHF
14	TRBV28	TRBJ2-4	CASSLEVAKNIQYF
15	TRBV7-2	TRBJ1-3	CASSYPTGIGNTIYF
15	TRBV7-2	TRBJ2-3	CASSLADYRTDTQYF
15	TRBV27	TRBJ2-1	CASSLGLAGYNEQFF
12	TRBV19	TRBJ1-2	CASGQINYGYTF
12	TRBV5-1	TRBJ2-3	CASSLGPYTQYF
13	TRBV7-8	TRBJ2-7	CASSLDRYYEQYF
12	TRBV30	TRBJ2-7	CAWGGLDYEQYF
16	TRBV7-8	TRBJ1-5	CASSRAGTLSNQPQHF
14	TRBV18	TRBJ1-1	CASSRDSDGTEAFF
15	TRBV7-9	TRBJ2-1	CASSLQGIPYNEQFF
14	TRBV6-1	TRBJ2-1	CASRPGRAYNEQFF
12	TRBV7-6	TRBJ2-5	CASSPGLETQYF
14	TRBV2	TRBJ2-1	CASERDRVYNEQFF
16	TRBV5-1	TRBJ2-7	CASSPPRDRTLYEQYF
13	TRBV30	TRBJ2-1	CAWKQLSYNEQFF
12	TRBV6-1	TRBJ2-7	CASSESIYEQYF
15	TRBV19	TRBJ2-3	CASSISRAPTDTQYF
14	TRBV6-6	TRBJ2-7	CASSSDNGGYEQYF
14	TRBV7-9	TRBJ1-1	CASSHYRGGTEAFF
16	TRBV6-6	TRBJ1-5	CASSTSQGPSNQPQHF
13	TRBV5-8	TRBJ2-3	CASSPQTPDTQYF
14	TRBV15	TRBJ2-5	CATSRDSSTRTQYF